This T cell receptor (beta chain) was observed in a study of T-cell reconstitution after alpha-beta-depleted transplantation in children. Looked up from germline, CDR1 is SGHTA and CDR2 is FQGTGA. The ends were cut back, 2 bases at V and 8 bases at J, with 12 bases in the middle. This CDR3 has 14 amino acids. A TCRbeta library incorporating unique molecular identifiers was prepared. MiXCR, run by TCRdb on the PCR reads, gives a single entry per CDR3 protein. Found here are 200,000 to 300,000 distinct CDR3 sequences, around 12% of them singletons; the top ten hold around 3%. The sequencing used PBMCs from the stem cell graft donor, collected from the stem cell graft. The rearrangement links TRBV7-3 to TRBJ2-2; no reliable D call. The TCR comes from a human donor who donated a stem cell graft to a child with acute lymphoblastic leukemia. The CDR3 loop is CASSLDPSLGELFF. In nucleotides, the CDR3 is TGTGCCAGCAGCTTAGATCCTTCCCTGGGGGAGCTGTTTTTT.